This T cell receptor (beta chain) was captured by sequencing in a study of T cells after yellow fever vaccination. Ten or more counts support this clonotype. Germline values: CDR1 MNHEY, CDR2 SVGAGI. V trimming: 0 bases; J trimming: 2 bases; junction bases outside the gene matches: 5. The CDR3 runs 17 residues. Each CDR3 protein is one row after TCRdb ran MiXCR on the 5' RACE reads. The sample has around 300,000 distinct CDR3 sequences; over 4% are singletons. The sequence was collected from a man aged 18 to 29 who received the YFV17D yellow fever vaccine. The chain employs TRBV6-5 and TRBJ1-5; the match to TRBD1 covers 9 bases. The material sequenced was PBMCs, taken 5 days after the yellow fever booster vaccination. CDR3 nucleotide sequence: TGTGCCAGCAGTTACTCGTACAGGGGGCAGGGCAATCAGCCCCAGCATTTT. Translating gives CASSYSYRGQGNQPQHF.